This T cell receptor (beta chain) was recorded in a study of T cell responses to AZD1222 COVID-19 vaccine. Whole-study results and caveats: A reported finding is that nearly half of spike-specific TCRs target unmutated variant regions. Every sample of the repertoires postdated the peak T cell response. The study found vaccine-associated CD4 TCRs spanning spike, dominant at 160-218 and 743-854. Donor demographics were predominantly white British with a female majority; clonal diversity may be underestimated.

The CDR3 length is 16 residues. This clone was seen a handful of times. The antigen remains undetermined. Using immunoSEQ multiplex PCR, the repertoire was profiled, and TCRdb retains in-frame clones only, with some absent. Of about 84,000 clones in the sample, approximately 83% were seen once. The input for sequencing was peripheral blood, taken 28 days after the second AZD1222 dose. This chain joins TRBV21-1 and TRBJ2-7; TRBD1 is taken as the D call from the table, unchecked against the DNA. TRBV21-1 is tagged as a pseudogene. This TCR was sampled from an adult who received the AZD1222 COVID-19 vaccine. The CDR3, as DNA: TGTGCCAGCAGCAAAGCCGGCAGGGGGAGCTCCTACGAGCAGTACTTC. Protein: CASSKAGRGSSYEQYF.